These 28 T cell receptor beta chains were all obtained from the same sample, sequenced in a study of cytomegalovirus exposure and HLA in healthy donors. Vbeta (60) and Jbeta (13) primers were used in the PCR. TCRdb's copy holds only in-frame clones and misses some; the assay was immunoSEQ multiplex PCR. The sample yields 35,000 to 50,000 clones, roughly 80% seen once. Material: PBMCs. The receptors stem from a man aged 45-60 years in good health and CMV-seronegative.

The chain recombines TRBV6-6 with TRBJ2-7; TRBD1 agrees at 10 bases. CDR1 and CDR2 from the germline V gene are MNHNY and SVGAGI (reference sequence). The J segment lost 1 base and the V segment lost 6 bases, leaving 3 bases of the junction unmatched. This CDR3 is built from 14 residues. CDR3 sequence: CASRKGQGSYEQYF. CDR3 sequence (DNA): TGTGCCAGCAGGAAGGGACAGGGGTCCTACGAGCAGTACTTC.

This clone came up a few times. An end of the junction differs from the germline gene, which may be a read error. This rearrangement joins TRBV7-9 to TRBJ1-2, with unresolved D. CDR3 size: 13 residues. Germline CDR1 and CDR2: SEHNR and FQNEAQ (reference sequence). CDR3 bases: TGTTCCAGCAGCTTGGAACAGCTATATGGCTACACCTTC. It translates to CSSSLEQLYGYTF.

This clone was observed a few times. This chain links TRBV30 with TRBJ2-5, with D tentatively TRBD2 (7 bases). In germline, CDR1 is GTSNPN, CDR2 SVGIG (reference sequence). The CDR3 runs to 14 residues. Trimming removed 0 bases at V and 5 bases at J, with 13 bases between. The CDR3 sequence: CAWSVGGGGETQYF. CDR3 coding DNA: TGTGCCTGGAGTGTAGGGGGAGGGGGTGAGACCCAGTACTTC.

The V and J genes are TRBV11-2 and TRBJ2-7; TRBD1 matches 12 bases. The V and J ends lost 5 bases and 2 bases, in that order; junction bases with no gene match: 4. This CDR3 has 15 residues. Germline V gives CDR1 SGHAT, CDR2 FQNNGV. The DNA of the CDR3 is TGTGCCAGCAGCCGGGACAGGGGGCGTACCTACGAGCAGTACTTC. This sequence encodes CASSRDRGRTYEQYF.

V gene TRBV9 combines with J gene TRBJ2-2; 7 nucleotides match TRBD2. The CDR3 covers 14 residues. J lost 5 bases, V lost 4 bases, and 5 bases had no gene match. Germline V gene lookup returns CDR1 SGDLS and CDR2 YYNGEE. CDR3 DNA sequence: TGTGCCAGCAGCCCCATCGGGGGGACCGGGGAGCTGTTTTTT. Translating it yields CASSPIGGTGELFF.

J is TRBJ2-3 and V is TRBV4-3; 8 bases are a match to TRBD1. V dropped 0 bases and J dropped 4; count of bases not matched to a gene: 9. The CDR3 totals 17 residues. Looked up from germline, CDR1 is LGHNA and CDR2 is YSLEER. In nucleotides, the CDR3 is TGCGCCAGCAGCCAAGATCCCCCCCAGGGGGCCTCAGATACGCAGTATTTT. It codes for CASSQDPPQGASDTQYF.

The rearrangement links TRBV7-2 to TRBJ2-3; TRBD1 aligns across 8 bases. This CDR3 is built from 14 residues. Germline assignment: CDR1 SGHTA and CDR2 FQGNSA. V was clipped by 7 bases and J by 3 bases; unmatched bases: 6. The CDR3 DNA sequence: TGTGCCAGCAACGGACAGGGTGGAACAGATACGCAGTATTTT. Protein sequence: CASNGQGGTDTQYF.

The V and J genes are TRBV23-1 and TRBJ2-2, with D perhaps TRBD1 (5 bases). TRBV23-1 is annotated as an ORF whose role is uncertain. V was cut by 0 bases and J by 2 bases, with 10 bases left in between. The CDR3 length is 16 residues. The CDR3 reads CASSQSVQDNTGELFF. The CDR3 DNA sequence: TGCGCCAGCAGTCAATCGGTACAGGACAACACCGGGGAGCTGTTTTTT.

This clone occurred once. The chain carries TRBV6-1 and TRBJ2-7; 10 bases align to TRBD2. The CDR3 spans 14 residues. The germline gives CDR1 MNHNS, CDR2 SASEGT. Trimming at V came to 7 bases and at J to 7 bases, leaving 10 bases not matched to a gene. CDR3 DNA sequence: TGTGCCAGCACCCCAAGCGGGGGGGCAAGAGAGCAGTACTTC. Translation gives CASTPSGGAREQYF.

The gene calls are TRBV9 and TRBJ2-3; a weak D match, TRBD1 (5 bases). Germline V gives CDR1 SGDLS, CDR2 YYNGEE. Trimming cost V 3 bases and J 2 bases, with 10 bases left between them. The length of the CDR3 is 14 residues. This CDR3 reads CASSEDSFTDTQYF. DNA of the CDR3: TGTGCCAGCAGCGAAGACAGCTTCACAGATACGCAGTATTTT.

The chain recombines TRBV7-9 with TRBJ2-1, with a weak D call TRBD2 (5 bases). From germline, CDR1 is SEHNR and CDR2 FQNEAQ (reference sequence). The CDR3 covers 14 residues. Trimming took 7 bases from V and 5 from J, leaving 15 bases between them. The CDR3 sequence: CASILGVVNNEQFF. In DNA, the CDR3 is TGTGCCAGCATACTCGGGGTGGTAAACAATGAGCAGTTCTTC.

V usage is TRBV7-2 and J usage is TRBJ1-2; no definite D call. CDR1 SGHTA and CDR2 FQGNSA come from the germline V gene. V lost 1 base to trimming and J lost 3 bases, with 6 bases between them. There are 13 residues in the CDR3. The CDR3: CASSLVSDYGYTF. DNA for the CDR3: TGTGCCAGCAGCTTAGTCTCAGACTATGGCTACACCTTC.

The CDR3 is CASGIGWGRGANVLTF. The CDR3 coding sequence is TGTGCCAGTGGAATCGGGTGGGGGCGCGGGGCCAACGTCCTGACTTTC. This chain uses TRBV19 with TRBJ2-6; D is perhaps TRBD1 (6 bases). This CDR3 comprises 16 residues. Germline CDR1 reads LNHDA; CDR2 reads SQIVND (reference sequence). V gave up 8 bases and J gave up 4 bases, with 18 bases separating them.

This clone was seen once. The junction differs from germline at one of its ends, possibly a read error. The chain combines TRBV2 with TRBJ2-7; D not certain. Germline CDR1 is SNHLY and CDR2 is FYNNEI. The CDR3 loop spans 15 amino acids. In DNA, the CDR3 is TGTGCCAGCAGGGCAGTTCCGTTTAGCTCCTACGAGCAGTGCTTC. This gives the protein CASRAVPFSSYEQCF.

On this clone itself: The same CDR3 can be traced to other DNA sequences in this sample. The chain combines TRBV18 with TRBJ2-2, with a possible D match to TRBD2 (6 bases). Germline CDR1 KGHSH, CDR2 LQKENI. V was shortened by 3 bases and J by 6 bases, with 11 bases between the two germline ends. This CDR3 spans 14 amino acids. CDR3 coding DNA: TGTGCCAGCTCACCGGTGAGGGAGGCCGGGGAGCTGTTTTTT. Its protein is CASSPVREAGELFF.

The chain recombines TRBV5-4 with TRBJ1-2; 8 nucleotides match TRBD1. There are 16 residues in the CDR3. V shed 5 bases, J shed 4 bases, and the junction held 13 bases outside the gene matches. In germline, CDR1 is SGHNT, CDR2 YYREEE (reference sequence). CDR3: CASSSLTGGDFYGYTF. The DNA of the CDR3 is TGTGCCAGCAGTTCCCTTACAGGGGGGGATTTCTATGGCTACACCTTC.

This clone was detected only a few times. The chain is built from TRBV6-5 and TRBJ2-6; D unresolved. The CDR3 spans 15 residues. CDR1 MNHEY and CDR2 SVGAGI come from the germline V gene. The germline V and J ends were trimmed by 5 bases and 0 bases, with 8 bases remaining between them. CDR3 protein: CASSQVTSGANVLTF. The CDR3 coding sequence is TGTGCCAGCAGTCAGGTGACCTCTGGGGCCAACGTCCTGACTTTC.

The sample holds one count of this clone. The CDR3 spells CASSQAPQGRSYEQYF. CDR3 nucleotide sequence: TGCGCCAGCAGCCAAGCCCCACAGGGGAGGTCCTACGAGCAGTACTTC. V usage is TRBV4-1 and J usage is TRBJ2-5; tentative D call: TRBD1 (7 bases). The end of the DNA fits TRBJ2-7 better, so the J call may be wrong. The germline gives CDR1 MGHRA, CDR2 YSYEKL. The CDR3 is made up of 16 amino acids.

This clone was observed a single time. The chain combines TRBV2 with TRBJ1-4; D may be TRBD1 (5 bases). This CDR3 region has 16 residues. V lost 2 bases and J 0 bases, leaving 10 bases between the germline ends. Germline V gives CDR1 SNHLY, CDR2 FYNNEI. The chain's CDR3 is CASSEWGGSTNEKLFF. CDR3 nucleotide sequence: TGTGCCAGCAGTGAATGGGGGGGTTCAACTAATGAAAAACTGTTTTTT.

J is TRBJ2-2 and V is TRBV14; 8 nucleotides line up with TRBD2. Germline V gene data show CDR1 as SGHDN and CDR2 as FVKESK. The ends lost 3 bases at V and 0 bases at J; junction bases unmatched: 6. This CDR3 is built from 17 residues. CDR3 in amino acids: CASSHERREANTGELFF. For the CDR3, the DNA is TGTGCCAGCAGCCATGAACGGCGGGAGGCGAACACCGGGGAGCTGTTTTTT.

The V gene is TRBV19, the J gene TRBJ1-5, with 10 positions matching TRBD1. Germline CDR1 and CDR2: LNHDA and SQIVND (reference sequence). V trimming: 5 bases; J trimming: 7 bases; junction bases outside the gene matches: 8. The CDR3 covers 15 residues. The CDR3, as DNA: TGTGCCAGTAGTTCGACAGGGGGCGCGCCCCAGCCCCAGCATTTT. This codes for CASSSTGGAPQPQHF.

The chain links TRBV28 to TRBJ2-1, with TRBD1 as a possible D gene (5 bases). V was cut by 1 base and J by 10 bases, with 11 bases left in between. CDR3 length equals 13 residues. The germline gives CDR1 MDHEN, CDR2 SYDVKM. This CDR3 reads CASSLYGRGEQFF. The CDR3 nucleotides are TGTGCCAGCAGTTTATATGGAAGGGGAGAGCAGTTCTTC.

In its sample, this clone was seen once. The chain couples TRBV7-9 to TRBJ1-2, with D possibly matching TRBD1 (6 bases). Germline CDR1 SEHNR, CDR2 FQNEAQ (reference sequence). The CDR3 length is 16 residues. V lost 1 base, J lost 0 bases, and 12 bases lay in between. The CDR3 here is CASSLGGGVANYGYTF. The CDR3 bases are TGTGCCAGCAGCTTAGGAGGGGGAGTCGCTAACTATGGCTACACCTTC.

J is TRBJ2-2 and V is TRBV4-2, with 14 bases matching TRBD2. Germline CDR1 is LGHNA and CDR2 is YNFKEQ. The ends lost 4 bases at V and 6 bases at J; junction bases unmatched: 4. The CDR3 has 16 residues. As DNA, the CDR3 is TGTGCCAGCAGCCGAGGGACTAGCGGGAGCCCCGGGGAGCTGTTTTTT. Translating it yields CASSRGTSGSPGELFF.

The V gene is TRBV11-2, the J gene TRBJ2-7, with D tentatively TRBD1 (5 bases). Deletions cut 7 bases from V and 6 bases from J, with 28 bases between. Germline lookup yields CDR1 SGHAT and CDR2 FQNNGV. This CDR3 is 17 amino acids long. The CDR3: CASTSVGHGPTTFEQYF. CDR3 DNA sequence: TGTGCCAGCACCTCAGTGGGGCATGGGCCTACTACGTTCGAGCAGTACTTC.

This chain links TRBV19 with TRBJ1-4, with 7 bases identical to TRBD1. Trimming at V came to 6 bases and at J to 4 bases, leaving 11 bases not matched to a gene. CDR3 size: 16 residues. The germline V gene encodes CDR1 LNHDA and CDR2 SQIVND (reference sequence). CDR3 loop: CASRDRGTALNEKLFF. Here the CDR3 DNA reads TGTGCCAGTAGAGATAGGGGGACAGCTCTTAATGAAAAACTGTTTTTT.

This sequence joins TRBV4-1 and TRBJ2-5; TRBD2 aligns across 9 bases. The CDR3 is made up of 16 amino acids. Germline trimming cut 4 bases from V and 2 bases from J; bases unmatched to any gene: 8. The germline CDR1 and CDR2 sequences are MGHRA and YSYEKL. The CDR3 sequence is CASSRAGGGTQETQYF. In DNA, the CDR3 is TGCGCCAGCAGCCGCGCGGGGGGGGGCACTCAAGAGACCCAGTACTTC.

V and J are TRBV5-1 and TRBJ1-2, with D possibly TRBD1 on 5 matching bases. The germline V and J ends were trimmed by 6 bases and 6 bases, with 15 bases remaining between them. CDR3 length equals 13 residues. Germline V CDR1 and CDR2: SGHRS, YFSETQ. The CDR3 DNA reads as TGCGCCAGCATTGGGGGGTCGGGGAATGGCTACACCTTC. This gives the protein CASIGGSGNGYTF.